This T cell receptor beta chain was recovered during a study of Graves' ophthalmopathy and Graves' hyperthyroidism. General study points: In blood appeared most of the expanded thyroid clonotypes whose frequency exceeded 0.001.

This clonotype was counted ten times or more. Its specificity is not known. RNA transcripts were the template, and TCR beta CDR3 regions were amplified from them. Amplification began with first-round RT-PCR using HTBI primers, then second-round multiplex PCR was performed. Via MiXCR, TCRdb re-called the multiplex PCR reads, giving one row per CDR3 protein. This repertoire shows roughly 500,000 distinct CDR3 sequences, about 15% found once; its top ten account for roughly 10%. With a duration under 3 months, ophthalmopathy in the donors showed moderate-to-severe activity, CAS ≥3 and NOSPECS ≥4. V gave up 3 bases and J gave up 1 base, with 10 bases separating them. Germline V lookup: CDR1 DFQATT, CDR2 SNEGSKA (reference sequence). The CDR3 extends over 14 amino acids.

The material sequenced was blood. This sequence joins TRBV20-1 and TRBJ1-5; D might be TRBD1 (6 bases). The source of this sequence is a woman younger than 45 with Graves' ophthalmopathy. CDR3: CSASGGLSNQPQHF. The CDR3 DNA reads as TGCAGTGCTAGTGGGGGCCTCAGCAATCAGCCCCAGCATTTT.